This TCR beta chain was profiled in a study of beta chain features in type 1 diabetes. Expressed TCRB transcripts were sequenced because the entire RNA isolate underwent reverse transcription. Sequenced by immunoSEQ multiplex PCR; TCRdb stores in-frame clones only, minus some. The repertoire holds about 270,000 clones, roughly 13% seen once, with 0.015% to 0.02% in the top ten. Germline CDR1 is LNHDA and CDR2 is SQIVND (reference sequence). The CDR3 runs to 12 residues. With 2 bases removed from V and 7 bases from J, the gap between germline ends came to 8 bases. Broader study findings: Shorter TCRB CDR3s, moderately but significantly so, marked every one of the four CD4+ subsets in Type 1 diabetes patients.

Regarding this clone: Its antigen is not identified.

CD45RO/CCR7/CD25/CD127/CD95/CD27 separated CD4+ naive, central memory, regulatory and stem cell-like memory cells by sorting. Sequencing was performed on naive CD4+ T cells from blood. This chain uses TRBV19 with TRBJ1-1, with D perhaps matching TRBD1 (5 bases). The origin of this receptor is a man aged 25 to 40 with type 1 diabetes. In nucleotides, the CDR3 is TGTGCCAGTAGTATATCAAGGGGTGAAGCTTTCTTT. Translated: CASSISRGEAFF.